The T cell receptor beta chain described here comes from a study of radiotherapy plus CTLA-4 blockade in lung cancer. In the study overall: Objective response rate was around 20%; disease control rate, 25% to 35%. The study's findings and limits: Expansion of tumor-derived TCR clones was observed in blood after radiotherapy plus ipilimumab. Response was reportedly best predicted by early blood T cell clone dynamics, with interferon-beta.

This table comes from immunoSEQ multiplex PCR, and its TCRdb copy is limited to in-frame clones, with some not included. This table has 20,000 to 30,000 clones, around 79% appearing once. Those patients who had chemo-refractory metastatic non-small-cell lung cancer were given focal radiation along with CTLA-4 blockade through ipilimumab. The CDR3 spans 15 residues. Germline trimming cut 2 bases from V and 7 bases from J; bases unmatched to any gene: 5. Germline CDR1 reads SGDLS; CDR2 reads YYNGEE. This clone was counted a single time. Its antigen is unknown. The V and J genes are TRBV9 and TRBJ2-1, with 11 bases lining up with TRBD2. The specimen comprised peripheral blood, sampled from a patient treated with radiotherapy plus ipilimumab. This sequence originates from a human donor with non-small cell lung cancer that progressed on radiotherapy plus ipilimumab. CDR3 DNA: TGTGCCAGCAGCGTGACTAGCGGGGCGGGAAATGAGCAGTTCTTC. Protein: CASSVTSGAGNEQFF. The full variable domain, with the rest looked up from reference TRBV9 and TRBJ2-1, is DSGVTQTPKHLITATGQRVTLRCSPRSGDLSVYWYQQSLDQGLQFLIQYYNGEERAKGNILERFSAQQFPDLHSELNLSSLELGDSALYFCASSVTSGAGNEQFFGPGTRLTVL.